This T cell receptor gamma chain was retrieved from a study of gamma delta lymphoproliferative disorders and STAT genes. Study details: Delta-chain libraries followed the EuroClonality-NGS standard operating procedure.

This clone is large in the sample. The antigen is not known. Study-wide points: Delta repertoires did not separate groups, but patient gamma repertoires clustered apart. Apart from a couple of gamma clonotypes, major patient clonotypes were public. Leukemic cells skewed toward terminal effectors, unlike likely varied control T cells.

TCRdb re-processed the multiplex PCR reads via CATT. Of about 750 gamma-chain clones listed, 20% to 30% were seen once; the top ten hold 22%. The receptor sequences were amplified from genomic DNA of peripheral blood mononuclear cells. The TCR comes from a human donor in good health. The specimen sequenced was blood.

CDR3: CATWDSAFYKKLF. In nucleotides, the CDR3 is TGTGCCACCTGGGACAGTGCTTTTTATAAGAAACTCTTT. The V and J genes are TRGV5 and TRGJ1 or TRGJ2. TCRdb does not report a J gene; here it was assigned by matching the DNA to germline references. The V gene's germline CDR1 is VINAFY and CDR2 YDVSNSKD. The CDR3 is made up of 13 amino acids. V lost 1 base and J lost 6; bases outside the gene matches: 6.